This record covers a single TCR beta chain. Only one count was recorded for this clone. The antigen this receptor binds is unknown. The record has no base qualities; no much larger clone is one base away. Participants in the prospective study were aged roughly 18 to 100 years, lived in 24 United States geographic areas, and enrolled through a virtual design. In the prospective study, participants were assigned to cohorts based on the clinical history participants reported in a screening survey and a study questionnaire. Recovered participants in ImmuneRACE Cohort 3 were defined as having two consecutive negative NP/OP PCR tests, clearance from a healthcare professional, or resolution of symptoms. In the prospective study, mobile phlebotomists collected whole blood, serum and a nasopharyngeal or oropharyngeal swab from each participant. Participants in the prospective study had the option to provide additional blood draws and questionnaires over an approximately 2-month period. Before DNA extraction, prospective study blood samples were shipped either frozen or at room temperature.

Sequences SEHNR (CDR1) and FQNEAQ (CDR2) are obtained from the germline V gene (reference sequence). The CDR3 runs 18 amino acids, cysteine and phenylalanine included. Solely the CDR3 DNA is kept, with 54 bases framed from the first base. The V end loses 4 bases and the J end loses 2 bases, and a stretch of 20 bases separates them. The immunoSEQ Assay, a bias-controlled multiplex PCR, was used to amplify TCRbeta CDR3 regions from genomic DNA. Concerning the study's data processing: The number of nucleated cells in each sample was estimated by amplification of reference gene primers within the assay. To quantify the absolute abundance of each unique TCRbeta CDR3 rearrangement, sequence reads were collapsed and filtered. Productive Simpson clonality was computed per sample as the square root of Simpson's diversity index over productive rearrangements. TCRdb took this table from immuneACCESS and kept in-frame rearrangements with V and J called. Such tables lack part of the clones; where checked against another copy, unresolved V genes explain under half of the gap, and the rest is unexplained. Clonal size and the V and J genes are those of that table, whereas D and trimming came from the DNA. The sample includes about 270,000 clones, with around 90% observed a single time. The biggest ten clones account for 3% of the sample.

The sample originates from a study of blood T cell repertoires in COVID-19 (dated by TCRdb to 2020 to 2021). Broadly, across the study: Samples from collaborators originated in the United States, Italy and Spain and spanned both the acute and convalescent phases of COVID-19. The prospective study material was composed of cDNA or gDNA derived from T cells, B-cell-depleted T cells, or PBMCs. Deeply sampled blood TCRbeta repertoires from subjects exposed to, actively infected with, or recovered from COVID-19 were included in the dataset. The repertoires were made available in a free public database intended to serve as a resource for research on the immune response to SARS-CoV-2. The samples were drawn from the first 160 participants of the ongoing ImmuneRACE study and from about 1,200 subjects provided by 6 global collaborators. Sample metadata almost always included a de-identified subject ID, COVID-19 status, age in years and sex. Where available, HLA class I and class II types were taken from metadata supplied by the sample provider and were not determined by assay-based typing. Summary of the overall study and its limitations: How much clinical and demographic metadata was included differed by source and by participant, and the metadata was provided uncurated.

The chain was built from TRBV7-9 and TRBJ1-4, with TRBD1 as a weak D call on 6 bases. This clonotype originated in a woman between 45 and 65 years old who had recovered from COVID-19. Material for sequencing was PBMCs or T cells enriched from blood (not recorded which). The DNA reads TGTGCCAGCAGCTCAACAGGGAGGGGGAGATTGACTAATGAAAAACTGTTTTTT. This sequence encodes CASSSTGRGRLTNEKLFF.